This paragraph reports one T cell receptor beta chain. Its target is unknown. Trimming cost V 3 bases and J 4 bases, with 6 bases left between them. CDR1 is SQVTM and CDR2 is ANQGSEA in the germline V gene. CDR3 length: 11 residues. This entry is derived from a study of T cell responses to AZD1222 COVID-19 vaccine. General observations from the study: Of the AZD1222 recipients, only 5 or 6 were seropositive at baseline. There were repertoire samples only from the period after the peak T cell response. Clonal diversity may have been underestimated, and the donors were mostly white British, with more females than males.

Second-dose groups at about 4 or about 12 weeks were pooled. The table came from immunoSEQ multiplex PCR; TCRdb's copy has only in-frame clones and leaves some out. The top ten clones hold 44% of a sample with more than 95,000 clones, about 91% of them seen once. The rearrangement uses TRBV29-1 and TRBJ1-2; D gene uncertain. The starting material was peripheral blood, obtained 28 days after the second AZD1222 dose. The origin of this receptor is an adult who received the AZD1222 COVID-19 vaccine. CDR3 residues: CSVDAFYGYTF. The CDR3 DNA follows: TGCAGCGTTGATGCCTTCTATGGCTACACCTTC.